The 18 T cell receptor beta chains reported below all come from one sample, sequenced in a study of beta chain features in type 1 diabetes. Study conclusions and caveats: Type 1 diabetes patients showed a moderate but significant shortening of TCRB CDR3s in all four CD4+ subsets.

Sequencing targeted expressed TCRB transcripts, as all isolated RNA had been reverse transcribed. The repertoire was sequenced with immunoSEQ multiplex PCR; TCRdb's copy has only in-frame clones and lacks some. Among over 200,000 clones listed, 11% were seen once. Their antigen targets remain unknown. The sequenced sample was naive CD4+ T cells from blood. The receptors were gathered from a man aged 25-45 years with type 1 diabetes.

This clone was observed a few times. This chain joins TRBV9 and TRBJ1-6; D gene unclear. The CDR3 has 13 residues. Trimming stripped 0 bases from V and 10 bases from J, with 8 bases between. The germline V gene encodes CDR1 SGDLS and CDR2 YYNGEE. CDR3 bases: TGTGCCAGCAGCGTAGCTCTGGGCTCACCCCTCCACTTT. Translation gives CASSVALGSPLHF.

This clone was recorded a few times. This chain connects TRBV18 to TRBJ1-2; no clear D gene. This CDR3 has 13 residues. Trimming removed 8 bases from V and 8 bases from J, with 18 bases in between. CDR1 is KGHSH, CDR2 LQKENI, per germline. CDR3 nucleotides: TGTGCCAGCCATACATATGCGGGTTACGGCTACACCTTC. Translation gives CASHTYAGYGYTF.

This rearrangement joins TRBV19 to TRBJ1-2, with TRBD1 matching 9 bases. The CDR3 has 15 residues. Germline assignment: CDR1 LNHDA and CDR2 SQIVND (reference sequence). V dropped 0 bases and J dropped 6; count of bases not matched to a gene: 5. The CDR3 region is CASSIDRGQGHGYTF. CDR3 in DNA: TGTGCCAGTAGTATAGACCGGGGACAGGGCCATGGCTACACCTTC.

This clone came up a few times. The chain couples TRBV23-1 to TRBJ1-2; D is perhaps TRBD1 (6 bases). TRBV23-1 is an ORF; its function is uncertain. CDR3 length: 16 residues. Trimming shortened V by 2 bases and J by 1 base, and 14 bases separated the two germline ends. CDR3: CASSQVGQLGNYGYTF. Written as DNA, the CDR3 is TGCGCCAGCAGTCAAGTCGGACAGCTAGGTAACTATGGCTACACCTTC.

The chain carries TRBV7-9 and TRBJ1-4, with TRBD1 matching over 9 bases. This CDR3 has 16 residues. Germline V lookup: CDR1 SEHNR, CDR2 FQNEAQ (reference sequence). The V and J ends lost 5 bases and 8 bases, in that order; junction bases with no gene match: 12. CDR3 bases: TGTGCCAGCAGCCCCGTTGAGGGACAGGGAGACGAAAAACTGTTTTTT. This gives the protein CASSPVEGQGDEKLFF.

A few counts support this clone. The CDR3 DNA follows: TGTGCCAGTAGTATGGATTATGGACAAGCAACTAATGAAAAACTGTTTTTT. Its translation: CASSMDYGQATNEKLFF. This chain connects TRBV19 to TRBJ1-4; D is possibly TRBD1 (5 bases). CDR3 length: 17 amino acids. The V gene's germline CDR1 is LNHDA and CDR2 SQIVND (reference sequence). The V end was cut by 3 bases, the J end by 0 bases, with 14 bases between.

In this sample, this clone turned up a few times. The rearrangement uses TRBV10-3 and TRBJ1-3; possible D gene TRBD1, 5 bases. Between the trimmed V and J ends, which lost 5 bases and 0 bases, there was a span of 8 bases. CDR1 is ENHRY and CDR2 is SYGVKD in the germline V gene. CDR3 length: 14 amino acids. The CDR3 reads CAISLDSSGNTIYF. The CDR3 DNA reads TGTGCCATCAGTTTAGACAGCTCTGGAAACACCATATATTTT.

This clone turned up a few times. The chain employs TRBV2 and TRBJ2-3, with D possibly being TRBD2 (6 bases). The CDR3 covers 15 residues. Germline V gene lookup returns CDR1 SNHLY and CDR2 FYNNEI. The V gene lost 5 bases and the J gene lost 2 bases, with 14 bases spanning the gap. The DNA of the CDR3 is TGTGCCAGCAGTAGGGAGGCGGAACCCACAGATACGCAGTATTTT. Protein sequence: CASSREAEPTDTQYF. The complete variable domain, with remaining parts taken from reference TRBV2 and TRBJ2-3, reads EPEVTQTPSHQVTQMGQEVILRCVPISNHLYFYWYRQILGQKVEFLVSFYNNEISEKSEIFDDQFSVERPDGSNFTLKIRSTKLEDSAMYFCASSREAEPTDTQYFGPGTRLTVL.

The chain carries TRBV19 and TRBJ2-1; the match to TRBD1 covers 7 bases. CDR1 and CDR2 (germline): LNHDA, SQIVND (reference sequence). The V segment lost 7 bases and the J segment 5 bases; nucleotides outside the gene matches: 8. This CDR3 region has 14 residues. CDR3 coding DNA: TGTGCCAGTACCTTGCGGACAGGAGACAATGAGCAGTTCTTC. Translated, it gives CASTLRTGDNEQFF.

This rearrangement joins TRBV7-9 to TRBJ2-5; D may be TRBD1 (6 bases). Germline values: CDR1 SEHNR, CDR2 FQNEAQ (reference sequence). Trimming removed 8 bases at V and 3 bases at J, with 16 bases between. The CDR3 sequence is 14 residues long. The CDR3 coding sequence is TGTGCCAGCGTCACAGGGTTGAGAAAAGAGACCCAGTACTTC. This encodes CASVTGLRKETQYF.

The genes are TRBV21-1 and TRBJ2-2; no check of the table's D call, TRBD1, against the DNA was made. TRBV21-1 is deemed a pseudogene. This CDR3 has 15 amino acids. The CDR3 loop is CASSRHPPNTGELFF. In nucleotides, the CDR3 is TGTGCCAGCTCGCGACACCCACCGAACACCGGGGAGCTGTTTTTT.

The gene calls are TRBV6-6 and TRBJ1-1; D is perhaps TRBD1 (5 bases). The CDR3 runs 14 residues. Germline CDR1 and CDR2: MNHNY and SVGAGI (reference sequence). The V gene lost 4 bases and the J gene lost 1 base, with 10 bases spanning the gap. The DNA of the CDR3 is TGTGCCAGCAGTTGGCGGGGGAAGAACACTGAAGCTTTCTTT. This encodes CASSWRGKNTEAFF.

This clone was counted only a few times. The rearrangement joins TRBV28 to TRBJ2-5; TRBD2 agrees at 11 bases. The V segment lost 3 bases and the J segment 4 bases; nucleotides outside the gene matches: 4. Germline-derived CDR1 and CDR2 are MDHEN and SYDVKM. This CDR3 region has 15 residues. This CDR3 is CASSFSGGASETQYF. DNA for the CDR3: TGTGCCAGCAGTTTTAGCGGGGGGGCCTCAGAGACCCAGTACTTC.

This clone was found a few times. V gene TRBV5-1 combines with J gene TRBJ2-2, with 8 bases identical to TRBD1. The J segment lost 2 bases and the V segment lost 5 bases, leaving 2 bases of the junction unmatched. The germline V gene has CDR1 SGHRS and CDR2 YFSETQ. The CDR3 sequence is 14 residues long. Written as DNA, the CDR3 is TGCGCCAGCAGAGACAGGGGAAACACCGGGGAGCTGTTTTTT. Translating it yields CASRDRGNTGELFF.

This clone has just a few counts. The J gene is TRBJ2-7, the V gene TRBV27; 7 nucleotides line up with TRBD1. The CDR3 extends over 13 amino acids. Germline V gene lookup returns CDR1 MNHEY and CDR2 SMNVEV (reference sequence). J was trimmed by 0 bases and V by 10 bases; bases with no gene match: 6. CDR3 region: CATLDRASYEQYF. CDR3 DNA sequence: TGTGCCACCCTTGACAGGGCCTCCTACGAGCAGTACTTC.

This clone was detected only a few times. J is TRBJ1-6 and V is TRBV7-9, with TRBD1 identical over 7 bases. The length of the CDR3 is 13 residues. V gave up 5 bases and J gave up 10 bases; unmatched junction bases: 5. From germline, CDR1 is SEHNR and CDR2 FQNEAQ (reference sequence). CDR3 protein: CASSSQGGSPLHF. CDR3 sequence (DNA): TGTGCCAGCAGCAGTCAGGGGGGATCACCCCTCCACTTT. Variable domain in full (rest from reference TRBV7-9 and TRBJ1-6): DTGVSQNPRHKITKRGQNVTFRCDPISEHNRLYWYRQTLGQGPEFLTYFQNEAQLEKSRLLSDRFSAERPKGSFSTLEIQRTEQGDSAMYLCASSSQGGSPLHFGNGTRLTVT.

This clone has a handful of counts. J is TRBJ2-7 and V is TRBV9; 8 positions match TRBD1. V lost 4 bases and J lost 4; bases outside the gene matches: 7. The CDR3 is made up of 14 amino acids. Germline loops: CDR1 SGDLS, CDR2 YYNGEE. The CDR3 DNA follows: TGTGCCAGCAGCCCCTGGACAGGGTCATACGAGCAGTACTTC. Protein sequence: CASSPWTGSYEQYF. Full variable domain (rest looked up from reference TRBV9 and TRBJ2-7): DSGVTQTPKHLITATGQRVTLRCSPRSGDLSVYWYQQSLDQGLQFLIQYYNGEERAKGNILERFSAQQFPDLHSELNLSSLELGDSALYFCASSPWTGSYEQYFGPGTRLTVT.

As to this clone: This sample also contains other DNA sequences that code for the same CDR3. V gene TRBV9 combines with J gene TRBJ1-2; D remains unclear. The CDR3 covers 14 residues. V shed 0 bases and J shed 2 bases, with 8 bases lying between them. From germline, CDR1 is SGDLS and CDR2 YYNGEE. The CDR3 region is CASSVVSGNYGYTF. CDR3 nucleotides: TGTGCCAGCAGCGTAGTTTCGGGGAACTATGGCTACACCTTC. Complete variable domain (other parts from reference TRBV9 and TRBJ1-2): DSGVTQTPKHLITATGQRVTLRCSPRSGDLSVYWYQQSLDQGLQFLIQYYNGEERAKGNILERFSAQQFPDLHSELNLSSLELGDSALYFCASSVVSGNYGYTFGSGTRLTVV.